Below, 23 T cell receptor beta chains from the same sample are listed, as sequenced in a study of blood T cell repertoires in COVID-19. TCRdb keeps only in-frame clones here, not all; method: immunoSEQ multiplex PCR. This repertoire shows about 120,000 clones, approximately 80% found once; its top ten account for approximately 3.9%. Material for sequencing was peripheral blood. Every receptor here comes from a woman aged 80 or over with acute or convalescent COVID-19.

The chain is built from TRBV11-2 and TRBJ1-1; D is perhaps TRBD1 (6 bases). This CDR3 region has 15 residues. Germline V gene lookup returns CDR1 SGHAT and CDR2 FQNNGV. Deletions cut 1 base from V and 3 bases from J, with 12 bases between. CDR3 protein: CASSLGPPGDTEAFF. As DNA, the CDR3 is TGTGCCAGCAGCTTAGGGCCGCCAGGGGACACTGAAGCTTTCTTT.

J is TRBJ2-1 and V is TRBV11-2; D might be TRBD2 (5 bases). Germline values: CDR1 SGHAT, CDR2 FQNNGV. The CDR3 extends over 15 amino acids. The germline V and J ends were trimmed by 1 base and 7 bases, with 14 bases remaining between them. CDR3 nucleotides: TGTGCCAGCAGCTTAGGTCTAGCTTTAAGAAATGAGCAGTTCTTC. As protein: CASSLGLALRNEQFF. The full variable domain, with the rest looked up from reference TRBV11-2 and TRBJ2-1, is EAGVAQSPRYKIIEKRQSVAFWCNPISGHATLYWYQQILGQGPKLLIQFQNNGVVDDSQLPKDRFSAERLKGVDSTLKIQPAKLEDSAVYLCASSLGLALRNEQFFGPGTRLTVL.

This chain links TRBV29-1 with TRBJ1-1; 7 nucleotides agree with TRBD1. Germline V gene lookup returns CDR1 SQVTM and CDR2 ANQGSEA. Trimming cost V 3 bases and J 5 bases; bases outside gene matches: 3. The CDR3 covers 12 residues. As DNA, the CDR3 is TGCAGCGTTGACAACAGGGGAACTGAAGCTTTCTTT. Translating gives CSVDNRGTEAFF.

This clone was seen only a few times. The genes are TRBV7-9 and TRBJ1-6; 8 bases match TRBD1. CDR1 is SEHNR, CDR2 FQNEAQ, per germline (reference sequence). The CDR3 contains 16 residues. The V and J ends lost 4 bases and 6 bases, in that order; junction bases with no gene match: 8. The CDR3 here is CASSSTGAGRNSPLHF. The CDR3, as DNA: TGTGCCAGCAGCTCGACAGGGGCCGGCCGTAATTCACCCCTCCACTTT. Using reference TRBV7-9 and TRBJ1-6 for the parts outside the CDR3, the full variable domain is DTGVSQNPRHKITKRGQNVTFRCDPISEHNRLYWYRQTLGQGPEFLTYFQNEAQLEKSRLLSDRFSAERPKGSFSTLEIQRTEQGDSAMYLCASSSTGAGRNSPLHFGNGTRLTVT.

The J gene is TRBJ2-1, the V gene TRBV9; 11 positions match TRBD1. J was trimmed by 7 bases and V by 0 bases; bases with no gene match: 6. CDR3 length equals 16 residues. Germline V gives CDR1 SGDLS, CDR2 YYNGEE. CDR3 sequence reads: CASSVATGTGGNEQFF. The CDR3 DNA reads TGTGCCAGCAGCGTAGCTACCGGGACAGGGGGGAATGAGCAGTTCTTC. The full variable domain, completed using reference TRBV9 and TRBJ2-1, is DSGVTQTPKHLITATGQRVTLRCSPRSGDLSVYWYQQSLDQGLQFLIQYYNGEERAKGNILERFSAQQFPDLHSELNLSSLELGDSALYFCASSVATGTGGNEQFFGPGTRLTVL.

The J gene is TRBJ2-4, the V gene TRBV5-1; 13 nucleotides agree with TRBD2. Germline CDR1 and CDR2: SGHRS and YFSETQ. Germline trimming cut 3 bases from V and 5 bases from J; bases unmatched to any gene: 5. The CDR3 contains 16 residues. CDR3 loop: CASSWGLAGSENIQYF. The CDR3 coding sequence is TGCGCCAGCAGCTGGGGACTAGCGGGGTCCGAAAACATTCAGTACTTC.

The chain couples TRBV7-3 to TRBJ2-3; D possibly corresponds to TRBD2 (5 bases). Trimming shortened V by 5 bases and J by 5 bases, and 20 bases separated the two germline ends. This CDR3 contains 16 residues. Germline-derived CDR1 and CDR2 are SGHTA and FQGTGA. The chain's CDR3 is CASSNNEASIQDTQYF. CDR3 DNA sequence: TGTGCCAGCAGCAACAACGAAGCTAGCATCCAAGATACGCAGTATTTT.

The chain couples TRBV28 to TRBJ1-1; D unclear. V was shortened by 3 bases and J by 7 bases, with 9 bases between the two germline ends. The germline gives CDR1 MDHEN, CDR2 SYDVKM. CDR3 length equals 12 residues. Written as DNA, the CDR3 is TGTGCCAGCAGTTTTTTCGGTGGTGAAGCTTTCTTT. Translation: CASSFFGGEAFF.

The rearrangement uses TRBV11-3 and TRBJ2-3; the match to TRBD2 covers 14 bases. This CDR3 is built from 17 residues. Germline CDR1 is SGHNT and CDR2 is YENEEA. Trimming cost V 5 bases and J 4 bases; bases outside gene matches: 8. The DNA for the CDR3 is TGTGCCAGCAGCCCGGGACTAGCGGGAGACGGGCCAGATACGCAGTATTTT. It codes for CASSPGLAGDGPDTQYF. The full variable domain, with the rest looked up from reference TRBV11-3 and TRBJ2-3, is EAGVVQSPRYKIIEKKQPVAFWCNPISGHNTLYWYLQNLGQGPELLIRYENEEAVDDSQLPKDRFSAERLKGVDSTLKIQPAELGDSAVYLCASSPGLAGDGPDTQYFGPGTRLTVL.

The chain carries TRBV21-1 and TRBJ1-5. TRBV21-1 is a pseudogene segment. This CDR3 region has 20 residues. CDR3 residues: CASSRKPPGTLQGSNQPQHF. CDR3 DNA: TGTGCCAGCAGCCGAAAGCCGCCGGGAACTCTTCAAGGATCCAATCAGCCCCAGCATTTT.

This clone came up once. CDR3 sequence: CASSLSGLNYNEQFF. In DNA, the CDR3 is TGTGCCAGCAGCCTTAGCGGATTGAACTACAATGAGCAGTTCTTC. The chain couples TRBV6-5 to TRBJ2-1; D might be TRBD2 (6 bases). There are 15 residues in the CDR3. The germline V gene encodes CDR1 MNHEY and CDR2 SVGAGI. Trimming removed 6 bases from V and 3 bases from J, with 15 bases in between.

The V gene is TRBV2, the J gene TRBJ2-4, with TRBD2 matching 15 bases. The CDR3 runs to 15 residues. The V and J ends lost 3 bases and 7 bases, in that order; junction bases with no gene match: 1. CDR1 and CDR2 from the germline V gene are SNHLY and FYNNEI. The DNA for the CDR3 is TGTGCCAGCAGTGACGGACTAGCGGGAGGGAACATTCAGTACTTC. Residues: CASSDGLAGGNIQYF. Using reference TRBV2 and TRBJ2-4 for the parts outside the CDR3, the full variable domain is EPEVTQTPSHQVTQMGQEVILRCVPISNHLYFYWYRQILGQKVEFLVSFYNNEISEKSEIFDDQFSVERPDGSNFTLKIRSTKLEDSAMYFCASSDGLAGGNIQYFGAGTRLSVL.

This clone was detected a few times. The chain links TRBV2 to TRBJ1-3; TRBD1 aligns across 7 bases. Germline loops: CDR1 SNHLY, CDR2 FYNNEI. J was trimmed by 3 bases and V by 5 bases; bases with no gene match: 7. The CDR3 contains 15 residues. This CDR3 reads CASSQDRVNGNTIYF. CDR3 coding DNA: TGTGCCAGCAGTCAAGACAGGGTTAATGGAAACACCATATATTTT.

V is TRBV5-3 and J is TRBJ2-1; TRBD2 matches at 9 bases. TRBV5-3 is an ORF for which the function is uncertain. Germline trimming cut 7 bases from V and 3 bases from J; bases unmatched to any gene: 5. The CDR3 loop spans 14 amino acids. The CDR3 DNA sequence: TGTGCCAGAGCAGGTAGCGGGGGCTACAATGAGCAGTTCTTC. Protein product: CARAGSGGYNEQFF.

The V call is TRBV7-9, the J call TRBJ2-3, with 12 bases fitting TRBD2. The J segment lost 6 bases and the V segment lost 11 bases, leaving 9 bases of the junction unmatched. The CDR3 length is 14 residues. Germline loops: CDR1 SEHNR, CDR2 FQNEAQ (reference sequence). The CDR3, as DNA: TGTGCCGCCGGGACTAGCGGGCCCGGGGATACGCAGTATTTT. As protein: CAAGTSGPGDTQYF. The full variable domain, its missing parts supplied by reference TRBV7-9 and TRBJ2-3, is DTGVSQNPRHKITKRGQNVTFRCDPISEHNRLYWYRQTLGQGPEFLTYFQNEAQLEKSRLLSDRFSAERPKGSFSTLEIQRTEQGDSAMYLCAAGTSGPGDTQYFGPGTRLTVL.

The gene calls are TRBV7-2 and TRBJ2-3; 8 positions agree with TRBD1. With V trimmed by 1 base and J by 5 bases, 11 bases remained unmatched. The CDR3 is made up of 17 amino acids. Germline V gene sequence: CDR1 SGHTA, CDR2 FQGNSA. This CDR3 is CASSLGWSGGSGDTQYF. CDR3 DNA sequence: TGTGCCAGCAGCTTAGGGTGGTCAGGGGGCTCCGGAGATACGCAGTATTTT.

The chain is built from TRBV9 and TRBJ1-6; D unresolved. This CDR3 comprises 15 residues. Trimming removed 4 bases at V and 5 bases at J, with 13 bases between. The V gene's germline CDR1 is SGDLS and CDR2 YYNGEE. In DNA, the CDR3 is TGTGCCAGCAGCCCCCGACATTCAAATAATTCACCCCTCCACTTT. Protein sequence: CASSPRHSNNSPLHF.

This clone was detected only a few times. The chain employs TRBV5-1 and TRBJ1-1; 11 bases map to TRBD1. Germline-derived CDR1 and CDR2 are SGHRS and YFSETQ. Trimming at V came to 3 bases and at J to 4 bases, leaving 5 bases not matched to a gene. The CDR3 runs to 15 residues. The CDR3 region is CASSSGTGGSTEAFF. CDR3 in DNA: TGCGCCAGCAGCTCCGGGACAGGGGGTAGCACTGAAGCTTTCTTT.

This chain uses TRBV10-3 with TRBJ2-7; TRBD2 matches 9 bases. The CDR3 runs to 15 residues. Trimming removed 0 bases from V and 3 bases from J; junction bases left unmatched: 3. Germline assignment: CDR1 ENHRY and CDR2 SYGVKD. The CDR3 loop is CAISESASGNYEQYF. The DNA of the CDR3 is TGTGCCATCAGTGAGTCGGCTAGCGGGAACTACGAGCAGTACTTC.

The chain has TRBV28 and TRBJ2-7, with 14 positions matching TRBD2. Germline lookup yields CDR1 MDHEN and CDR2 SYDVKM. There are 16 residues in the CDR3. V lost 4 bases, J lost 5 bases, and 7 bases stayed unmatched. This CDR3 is CASSSPTSGRGNEQYF. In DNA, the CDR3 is TGTGCCAGCAGTTCCCCGACTAGCGGGAGGGGGAACGAGCAGTACTTC. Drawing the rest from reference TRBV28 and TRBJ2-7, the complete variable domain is DVKVTQSSRYLVKRTGEKVFLECVQDMDHENMFWYRQDPGLGLRLIYFSYDVKMKEKGDIPEGYSVSREKKERFSLILESASTNQTSMYLCASSSPTSGRGNEQYFGPGTRLTVT.

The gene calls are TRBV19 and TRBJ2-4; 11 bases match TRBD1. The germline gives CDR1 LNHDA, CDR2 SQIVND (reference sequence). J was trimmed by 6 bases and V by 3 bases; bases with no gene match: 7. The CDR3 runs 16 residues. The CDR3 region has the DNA TGTGCCAGTAGTATCTCCGGGACAGGGGGTGGAAACATTCAGTACTTC. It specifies CASSISGTGGGNIQYF.

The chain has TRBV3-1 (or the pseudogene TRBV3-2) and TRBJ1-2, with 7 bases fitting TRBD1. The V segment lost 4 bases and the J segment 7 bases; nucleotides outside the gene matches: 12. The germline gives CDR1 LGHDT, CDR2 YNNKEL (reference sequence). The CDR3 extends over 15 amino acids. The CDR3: CASSPQDRLRVGYTF. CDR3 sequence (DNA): TGTGCCAGCAGCCCACAGGACAGGCTGCGGGTTGGCTACACCTTC.

CDR3 in amino acids: CASTGQGVETQYF. The CDR3 region has the DNA TGCGCCAGTACAGGACAGGGCGTAGAGACCCAGTACTTC. The chain links TRBV5-1 to TRBJ2-5, with 8 positions matching TRBD1. The CDR3 consists of 13 residues. Unmatched junction bases numbered 7, after V lost 8 bases and J lost 4 bases. The V gene's germline CDR1 is SGHRS and CDR2 YFSETQ.